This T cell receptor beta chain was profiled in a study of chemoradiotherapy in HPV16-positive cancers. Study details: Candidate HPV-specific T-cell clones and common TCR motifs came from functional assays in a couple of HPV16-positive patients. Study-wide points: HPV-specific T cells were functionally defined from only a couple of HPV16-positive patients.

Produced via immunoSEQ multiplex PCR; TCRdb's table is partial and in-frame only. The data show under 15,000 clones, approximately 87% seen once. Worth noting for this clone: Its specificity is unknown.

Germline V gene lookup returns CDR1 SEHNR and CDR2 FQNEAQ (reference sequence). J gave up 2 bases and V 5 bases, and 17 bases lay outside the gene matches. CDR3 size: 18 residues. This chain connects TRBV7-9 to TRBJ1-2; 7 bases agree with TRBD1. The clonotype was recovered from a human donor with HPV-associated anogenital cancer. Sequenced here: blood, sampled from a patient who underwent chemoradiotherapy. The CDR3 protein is CASSVSPGQINVNYGYTF. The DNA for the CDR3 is TGTGCCAGCAGCGTCAGCCCGGGACAGATAAATGTAAACTATGGCTACACCTTC.